The rows below give T cell receptor beta chains drawn from one sample of a study of T-cell memory formation after mild COVID-19. TCRdb itself ran the 5' RACE reads through MiXCR, one entry per CDR3 protein. This table has about 250,000 distinct CDR3 sequences, roughly 14% appearing once. The specimen sequenced was PBMCs or a T cell subset sorted from them (not recorded which). The receptors stem from an adult woman who had mild COVID-19 (a few samples of this study predate the infection). Cell type and time point are not known. Both conserved end residues are part of each CDR3. The D gene is left open where the match is weak. The listing skips clone size in some rows; elsewhere it reads once, few, many or a size class.

TRBJ2-1 | - | TRBV7-9 | few | CASTPGRLSYNEQFF | TGTGCCAGCACCCCGGGCAGGCTGTCCTACAATGAGCAGTTCTTC
TRBJ2-2 | - | TRBV12-3/TRBV12-4 | few | CASSSSGSTGELFF | TGTGCCAGCAGTTCTTCTGGGTCCACCGGGGAGCTGTTTTTT
TRBJ2-6 | - | TRBV19 | - | CASSISVSGANVLTF | TGTGCCAGTAGTATCTCTGTGAGTGGGGCCAACGTCCTGACTTTC
TRBJ2-5 | - | TRBV12-3/TRBV12-4 | few | CASSLNSGKGGTQYF | TGTGCCAGCAGTTTAAACTCAGGGAAGGGGGGGACCCAGTACTTC
TRBJ1-3 | TRBD1 | TRBV10-3 | - | CAIKGDRVFSGNTIYF | TGTGCCATCAAGGGGGACAGGGTCTTCTCTGGAAACACCATATATTTT
TRBJ1-2 | - | TRBV20-1 | few | CSARDRYSPWGYTF | TGCAGTGCTAGAGATCGCTACAGCCCCTGGGGCTACACCTTC
TRBJ1-1 | - | TRBV4-1 | few | CASSQDINRNTEAFF | TGCGCCAGCAGCCAAGATATTAACCGGAACACTGAAGCTTTCTTT
TRBJ1-4 | TRBD1 | TRBV3-1 | few | CASSQWDRDEKLFF | TGTGCCAGCAGCCAATGGGACAGGGATGAAAAACTGTTTTTT
TRBJ1-4 | TRBD1 | TRBV12-3/TRBV12-4 | - | CASSPRGQGSEKLFF | TGTGCCAGCAGTCCAAGAGGACAGGGAAGTGAAAAACTGTTTTTT
TRBJ2-1 | - | TRBV3-1 | many | CASSQDLASVLSYNEQFF | TGTGCCAGCAGCCAAGATTTGGCCTCAGTACTCTCCTACAATGAGCAGTTCTTC
TRBJ1-2 | - | TRBV20-1 | - | CSAARGAGDGYTF | TGCAGTGCTGCCCGGGGGGCGGGAGACGGCTACACCTTC
TRBJ1-2 | TRBD1 | TRBV9 | few | CASSAYPGQGWDGYTF | TGTGCCAGCAGCGCGTACCCGGGACAGGGGTGGGATGGCTACACCTTC
TRBJ2-6 | - | TRBV6-2/TRBV6-3 | few | CASSFSAGTQTTGANVLTF | TGTGCCAGCAGTTTTTCCGCCGGGACTCAAACGACTGGGGCCAACGTCCTGACTTTC
TRBJ2-7 | - | TRBV7-6 | - | CASSLRGRGASYEQYF | TGTGCCAGCAGCTTACGGGGCAGGGGGGCTTCCTACGAGCAGTACTTC
TRBJ1-4 | - | TRBV12-3/TRBV12-4 | - | CASSFGSPNEKLFF | TGTGCCAGCAGTTTCGGTTCCCCTAATGAAAAACTGTTTTTT
TRBJ2-7 | TRBD2 | TRBV20-1 | - | CSAGTSGRSYEQYF | TGCAGTGCTGGTACTAGCGGGAGGTCCTACGAGCAGTACTTC
TRBJ1-2 | TRBD1 | TRBV18 | many | CASSPGTGSLSNYGYTF | TGTGCCAGCTCACCGGGGACAGGGTCCCTATCGAACTATGGCTACACCTTC
TRBJ2-1 | TRBD2 | TRBV5-1 | few | CASSKGTSGTNEQFF | TGCGCCAGCAGTAAAGGGACTAGCGGGACCAATGAGCAGTTCTTC
TRBJ2-7 | - | TRBV4-3 | - | CASSQVRTALNKGEQYF | TGCGCCAGCAGCCAAGTCCGCACGGCATTAAACAAAGGCGAGCAGTACTTC
TRBJ2-5 | TRBD1 | TRBV5-1 | many | CASSLQGYQETQYF | TGCGCCAGCAGCTTACAGGGGTACCAAGAGACCCAGTACTTC
TRBJ1-1 | - | TRBV6-5 | - | CASSSHVGGGDTEAFF | TGTGCCAGCAGTTCACACGTCGGGGGAGGGGACACTGAAGCTTTCTTT
TRBJ2-7 | TRBD2 | TRBV6-2/TRBV6-3 | few | CASSSTSGRAYEQYF | TGTGCCAGCAGTTCTACTAGCGGGAGGGCCTACGAGCAGTACTTC
TRBJ1-2 | - | TRBV7-2 | many | CASSPGRVGGYTF | TGTGCCAGCAGCCCTGGGAGGGTGGGCGGCTACACCTTC
TRBJ2-7 | - | TRBV3-1 | many | CASSQPGSYEQYF | TGTGCCAGCAGCCAACCGGGCAGCTACGAGCAGTACTTC
TRBJ1-1 | TRBD1 | TRBV20-1 | few | CSARARGHQGTEAFF | TGCAGTGCTAGAGCAAGGGGGCATCAGGGCACTGAAGCTTTCTTT
TRBJ1-5 | TRBD1 | TRBV3-1 | - | CASSQTGAQPQHF | TGTGCCAGCAGCCAGACAGGGGCTCAGCCCCAGCATTTT
TRBJ2-5 | - | TRBV7-3 | - | CASSLTGGYQETQYF | TGTGCCAGCAGCTTAACTGGCGGGTACCAAGAGACCCAGTACTTC
TRBJ2-7 | TRBD2 | TRBV27 | few | CASSLGRGGFFEQYF | TGTGCCAGCAGTTTAGGGCGGGGGGGCTTCTTCGAGCAGTACTTC
TRBJ2-3 | TRBD2 | TRBV18 | - | CASSPPTSGRGTQYF | TGTGCCAGCTCACCACCGACTAGCGGGAGGGGGACGCAGTATTTT
TRBJ2-7 | - | TRBV19 | - | CASSEQGSYEQYF | TGTGCCAGTAGTGAACAGGGTAGCTACGAGCAGTACTTC
TRBJ2-1 | - | TRBV15 | few | CATSRDRPREQFF | TGTGCCACCAGCAGAGATCGGCCGAGGGAGCAGTTCTTC
TRBJ2-7 | TRBD1 | TRBV28 | - | CASRAGTVTYEQYF | TGTGCCAGCAGGGCCGGGACAGTAACCTACGAGCAGTACTTC
TRBJ2-7 | - | TRBV7-2 | - | CASTAKNEQYF | TGTGCCAGCACCGCTAAAAACGAGCAGTACTTC
TRBJ1-1 | - | TRBV5-1 | - | CASSLIGPGHNTEAFF | TGCGCCAGCAGCTTGATAGGGCCGGGACATAACACTGAAGCTTTCTTT
TRBJ1-2 | - | TRBV14 | few | CASSENRDYGYTF | TGTGCCAGCAGCGAAAACAGGGATTATGGCTACACCTTC
TRBJ2-1 | - | TRBV12-3/TRBV12-4 | - | CASSQTTWDNEQFF | TGTGCCAGCAGCCAGACCACTTGGGACAATGAGCAGTTCTTC
TRBJ1-1 | TRBD1 | TRBV7-2 | few | CASSPTGGQTEAFF | TGTGCCAGCAGCCCGACAGGGGGCCAGACTGAAGCTTTCTTT
TRBJ2-5 | - | TRBV10-3 | - | CAISDRGETQYF | TGTGCCATCAGTGATCGTGGCGAGACCCAGTACTTC
TRBJ2-1 | - | TRBV9 | few | CASSPHPTGPPFF | TGTGCCAGCAGCCCCCATCCGACAGGACCGCCGTTCTTC
TRBJ2-5 | TRBD1 | TRBV29-1 | - | CSAGGEETQYF | TGCAGCGCAGGGGGCGAGGAGACCCAGTACTTC
TRBJ2-2 | - | TRBV20-1 | - | CSARDRRMGTGELFF | TGCAGTGCTAGAGATAGGAGGATGGGGACCGGGGAGCTGTTTTTT
TRBJ2-4 | TRBD1 | TRBV12-3/TRBV12-4 | - | CASSPGTGTSKNIQYF | TGTGCCAGCAGTCCGGGGACAGGGACGTCCAAAAACATTCAGTACTTC
TRBJ1-2 | - | TRBV7-2 | few | CASSPGTADSGYTF | TGTGCCAGCAGCCCCGGGACCGCCGACTCAGGCTACACCTTC
TRBJ2-3 | - | TRBV2 | - | CASRPLQQGTDTQYF | TGTGCCAGCAGACCCCTACAGCAGGGAACAGATACGCAGTATTTT
TRBJ2-7 | TRBD2 | TRBV6-2/TRBV6-3 | few | CASRPQGLVRYEQYF | TGTGCCAGCAGACCCCAGGGACTAGTCCGGTACGAGCAGTACTTC
TRBJ2-5 | - | TRBV14 | few | CASSQDLGMGETQYF | TGTGCCAGCAGCCAAGATTTAGGGATGGGAGAGACCCAGTACTTC
TRBJ2-5 | TRBD2 | TRBV7-3 | - | CASSLLSGGQETQYF | TGTGCCAGCAGCTTGTTGAGCGGGGGCCAAGAGACCCAGTACTTC
TRBJ1-5 | - | TRBV2 | - | CASSESAIGPQHF | TGTGCCAGCAGTGAATCCGCGATAGGGCCCCAGCATTTT
TRBJ2-7 | - | TRBV7-2 | few | CASSPVAGYEQYF | TGTGCCAGCAGCCCAGTGGCGGGCTACGAGCAGTACTTC
TRBJ2-5 | - | TRBV7-9 | few | CASSLPNAGPQYF | TGTGCCAGCAGCTTACCCAACGCAGGGCCCCAGTACTTC
TRBJ2-7 | - | TRBV21-1 | - | CASSKRRQGSYEQYF | TGTGCCAGCAGCAAACGAAGACAGGGTTCCTACGAGCAGTACTTC
TRBJ2-2 | - | TRBV7-9 | many | CASSSPLGANSNTGELFF | TGTGCCAGCAGCTCTCCCTTGGGGGCGAACTCGAACACCGGGGAGCTGTTTTTT
TRBJ2-3 | - | TRBV5-1 | few | CASSAGLTTDTQYF | TGCGCCAGCAGCGCGGGACTTACCACAGATACGCAGTATTTT
TRBJ2-1 | - | TRBV7-9 | few | CASSLPPQYNEQFF | TGTGCCAGCAGCTTACCACCCCAGTACAATGAGCAGTTCTTC
TRBJ2-3 | TRBD2 | TRBV3-1 | - | CASSQEPGLAGGTDTQYF | TGTGCCAGCAGCCAAGAACCGGGACTAGCGGGAGGCACAGATACGCAGTATTTT
TRBJ2-7 | TRBD2 | TRBV20-1 | few | CSARVLKLAGNYEQYF | TGCAGTGCTAGAGTTCTCAAACTAGCGGGGAACTACGAGCAGTACTTC